This T cell receptor beta chain is from a study of response to subunit inactivated influenza vaccine. TCRdb re-analysed the RT-PCR reads in MiXCR, keeping a single row per CDR3 protein. The data contain about half a million distinct CDR3 sequences, around 8% of them singletons. The CDR3 is 13 amino acids. Per the germline V gene, CDR1 is SQVTM and CDR2 is ANQGSEA. V was trimmed by 7 bases and J by 1 base, leaving 14 bases between them. Findings and limits, study-wide: A suggestion made by the authors is that each seasonal influenza vaccination recruits few new T cells.

Only a few counts were recorded for this clonotype. Its antigen is unidentified. Sequencing used PBMCs from blood, obtained around 25 months after vaccination. The clonotype originates from a man between 50 and 69 years old who received an inactivated influenza vaccine. The chain recombines TRBV29-1 with TRBJ2-7; D might be TRBD1 or TRBD2, each matching 5 bases. The CDR3 here is CSARDGGSYEQYF. The CDR3, as DNA: TGCAGCGCCAGGGACGGAGGTTCCTACGAGCAGTACTTC.